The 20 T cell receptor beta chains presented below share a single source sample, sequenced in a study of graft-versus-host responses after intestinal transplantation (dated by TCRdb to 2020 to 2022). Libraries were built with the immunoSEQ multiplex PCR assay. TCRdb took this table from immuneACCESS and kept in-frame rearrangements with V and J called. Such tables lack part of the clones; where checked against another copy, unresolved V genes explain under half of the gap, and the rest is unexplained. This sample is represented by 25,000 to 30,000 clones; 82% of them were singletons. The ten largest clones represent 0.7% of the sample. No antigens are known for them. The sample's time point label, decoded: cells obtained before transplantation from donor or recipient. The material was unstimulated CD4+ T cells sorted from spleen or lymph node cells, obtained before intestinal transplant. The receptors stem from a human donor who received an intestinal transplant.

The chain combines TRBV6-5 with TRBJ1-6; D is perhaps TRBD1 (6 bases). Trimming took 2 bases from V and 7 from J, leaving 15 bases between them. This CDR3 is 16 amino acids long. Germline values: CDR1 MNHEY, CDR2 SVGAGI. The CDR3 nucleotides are TGTGCCAGCAGTTACGCCGGGACAACCGGAAATTCACCCCTCCACTTT. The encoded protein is CASSYAGTTGNSPLHF.

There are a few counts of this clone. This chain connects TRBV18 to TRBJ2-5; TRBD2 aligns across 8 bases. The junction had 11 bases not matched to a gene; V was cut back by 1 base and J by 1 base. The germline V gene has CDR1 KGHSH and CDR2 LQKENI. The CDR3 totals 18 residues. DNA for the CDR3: TGTGCCAGCTCACCACAGTTTCGGGGTAGCGGGGCCCAAGAGACCCAGTACTTC. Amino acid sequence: CASSPQFRGSGAQETQYF. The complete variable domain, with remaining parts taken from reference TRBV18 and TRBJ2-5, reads NAGVMQNPRHLVRRRGQEARLRCSPMKGHSHVYWYRQLPEEGLKFMVYLQKENIIDESGMPKERFSAEFPKEGPSILRIQQVVRGDSAAYFCASSPQFRGSGAQETQYFGPGTRLLVL.

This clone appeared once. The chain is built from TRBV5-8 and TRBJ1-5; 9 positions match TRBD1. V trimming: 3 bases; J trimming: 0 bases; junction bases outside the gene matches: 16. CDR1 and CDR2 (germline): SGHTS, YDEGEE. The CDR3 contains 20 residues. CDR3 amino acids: CASSSYLFGQGIYSNQPQHF. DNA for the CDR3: TGTGCCAGCAGCTCCTATTTATTTGGACAGGGGATCTATAGCAATCAGCCCCAGCATTTT.

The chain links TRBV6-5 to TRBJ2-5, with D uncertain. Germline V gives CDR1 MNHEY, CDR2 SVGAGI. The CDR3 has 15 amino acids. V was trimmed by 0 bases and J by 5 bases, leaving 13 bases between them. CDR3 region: CASSYSIVGLETQYF. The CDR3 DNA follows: TGTGCCAGCAGTTACTCGATAGTAGGGCTGGAGACCCAGTACTTC.

The CDR3 nucleotides read TGTGCCAGCAGCCCTCTAAAGCGGGAGATCAACATTCAGTACTTC. This gives the protein CASSPLKREINIQYF. V is TRBV7-2 and J is TRBJ2-4; 8 positions match TRBD2. Germline CDR1 reads SGHTA; CDR2 reads FQGNSA. V was clipped by 5 bases and J by 7 bases; unmatched bases: 10. The CDR3 runs to 15 residues. The full variable domain, in which reference TRBV7-2 and TRBJ2-4 provide the parts outside the CDR3, is GAGVSQSPSNKVTEKGKDVELRCDPISGHTALYWYRQSLGQGLEFLIYFQGNSAPDKSGLPSDRFSAERTGGSVSTLTIQRTQQEDSAVYLCASSPLKREINIQYFGAGTRLSVL.

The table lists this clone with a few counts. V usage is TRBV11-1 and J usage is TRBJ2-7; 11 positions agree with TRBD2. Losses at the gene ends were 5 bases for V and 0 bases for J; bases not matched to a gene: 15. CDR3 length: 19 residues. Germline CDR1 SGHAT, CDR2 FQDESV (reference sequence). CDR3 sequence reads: CASSPGTGRLAGSSYEQYF. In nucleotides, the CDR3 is TGTGCCAGCAGCCCGGGGACAGGGCGACTAGCGGGGAGCTCCTACGAGCAGTACTTC.

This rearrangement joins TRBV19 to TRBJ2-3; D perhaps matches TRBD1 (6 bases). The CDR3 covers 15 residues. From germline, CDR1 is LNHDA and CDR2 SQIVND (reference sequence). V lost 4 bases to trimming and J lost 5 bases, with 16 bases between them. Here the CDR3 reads CASSTPGRGVDTQYF. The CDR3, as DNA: TGTGCCAGTAGTACCCCAGGCAGGGGAGTAGATACGCAGTATTTT.

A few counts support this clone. Here the CDR3 reads CASSLVGGMGLGSYEQYF. CDR3 nucleotide sequence: TGTGCCAGCAGCTTGGTGGGGGGAATGGGCCTGGGTAGCTACGAGCAGTACTTC. The V gene is TRBV5-6, the J gene TRBJ2-7, with TRBD2 as a possible D gene (6 bases). CDR1 SGHDT and CDR2 YYEEEE come from the germline V gene. The CDR3 contains 18 residues. V was clipped by 0 bases and J by 3 bases, with 22 bases between them.

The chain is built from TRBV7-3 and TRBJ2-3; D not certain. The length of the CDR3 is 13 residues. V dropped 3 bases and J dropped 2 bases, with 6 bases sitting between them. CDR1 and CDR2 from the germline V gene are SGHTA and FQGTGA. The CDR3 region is CASSFGTTDTQYF. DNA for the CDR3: TGTGCCAGCAGCTTCGGAACCACAGATACGCAGTATTTT.

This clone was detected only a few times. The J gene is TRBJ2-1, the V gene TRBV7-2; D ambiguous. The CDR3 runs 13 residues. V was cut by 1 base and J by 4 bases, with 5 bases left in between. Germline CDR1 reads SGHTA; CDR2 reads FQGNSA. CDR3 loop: CASSLDFYNEQFF. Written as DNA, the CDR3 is TGTGCCAGCAGCTTAGACTTTTACAATGAGCAGTTCTTC.

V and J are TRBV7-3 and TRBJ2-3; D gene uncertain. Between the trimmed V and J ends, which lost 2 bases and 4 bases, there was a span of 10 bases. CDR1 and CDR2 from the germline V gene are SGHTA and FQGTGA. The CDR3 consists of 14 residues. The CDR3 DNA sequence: TGTGCCAGCAGCTTATTCGCTAGTCCAGATACGCAGTATTTT. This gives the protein CASSLFASPDTQYF.

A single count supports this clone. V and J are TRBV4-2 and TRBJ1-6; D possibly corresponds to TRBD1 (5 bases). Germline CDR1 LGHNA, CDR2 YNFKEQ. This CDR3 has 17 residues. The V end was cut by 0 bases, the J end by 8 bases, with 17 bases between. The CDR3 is CASSQDSGTPVDSPLHF. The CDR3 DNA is TGTGCCAGCAGCCAAGACTCCGGGACTCCGGTTGATTCACCCCTCCACTTT.

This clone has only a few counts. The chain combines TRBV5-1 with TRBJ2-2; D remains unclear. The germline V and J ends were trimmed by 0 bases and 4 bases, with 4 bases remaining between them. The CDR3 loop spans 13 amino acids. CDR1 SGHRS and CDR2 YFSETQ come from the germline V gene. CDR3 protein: CASSLVITGELFF. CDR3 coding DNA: TGCGCCAGCAGCTTGGTGATCACCGGGGAGCTGTTTTTT. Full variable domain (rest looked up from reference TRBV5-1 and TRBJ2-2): KAGVTQTPRYLIKTRGQQVTLSCSPISGHRSVSWYQQTPGQGLQFLFEYFSETQRNKGNFPGRFSGRQFSNSRSEMNVSTLELGDSALYLCASSLVITGELFFGEGSRLTVL.

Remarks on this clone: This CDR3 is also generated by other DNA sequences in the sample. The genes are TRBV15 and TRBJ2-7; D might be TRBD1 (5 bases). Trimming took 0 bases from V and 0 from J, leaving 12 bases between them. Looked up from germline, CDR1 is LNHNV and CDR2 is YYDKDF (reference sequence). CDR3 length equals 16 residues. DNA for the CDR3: TGTGCCACCAGCAGAGATTACCCCAGGGCCTCCTACGAGCAGTACTTC. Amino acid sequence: CATSRDYPRASYEQYF. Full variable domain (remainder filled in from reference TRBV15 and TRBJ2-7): DAMVIQNPRYQVTQFGKPVTLSCSQTLNHNVMYWYQQKSSQAPKLLFHYYDKDFNNEADTPDNFQSRRPNTSFCFLDIRSPGLGDTAMYLCATSRDYPRASYEQYFGPGTRLTVT.

DNA for the CDR3: TGTGCCAGCAGTGAAGCGGAGGGAGAACTAGCCAAAAACATTCAGTACTTC. This translates into CASSEAEGELAKNIQYF. This chain uses TRBV2 with TRBJ2-4; weak D call: TRBD2 (6 bases). The V gene lost 0 bases and the J gene lost 0 bases, with 12 bases spanning the gap. Germline V gene lookup returns CDR1 SNHLY and CDR2 FYNNEI. The CDR3 extends over 17 amino acids.

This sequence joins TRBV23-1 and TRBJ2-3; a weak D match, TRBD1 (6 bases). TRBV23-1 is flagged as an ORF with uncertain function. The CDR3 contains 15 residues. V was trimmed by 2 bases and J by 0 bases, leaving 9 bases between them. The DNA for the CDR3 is TGCGCCAGCAGTCAACAGGGGCGGAGCACAGATACGCAGTATTTT. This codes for CASSQQGRSTDTQYF.

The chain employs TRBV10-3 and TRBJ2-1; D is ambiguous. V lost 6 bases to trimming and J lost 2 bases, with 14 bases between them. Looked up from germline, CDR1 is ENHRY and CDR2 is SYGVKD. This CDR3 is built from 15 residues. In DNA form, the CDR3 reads TGTGCCATCAGCAATTACGCAGGAACCTACAATGAGCAGTTCTTC. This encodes CAISNYAGTYNEQFF.

The CDR3 protein is CASSRQGGTDTQYF. In nucleotides, the CDR3 is TGTGCCAGCAGTAGACAGGGAGGCACAGATACGCAGTATTTT. The chain is built from TRBV5-8 and TRBJ2-3; 7 bases align to TRBD1. V gave up 5 bases and J gave up 1 base; unmatched junction bases: 4. Germline CDR1 reads SGHTS; CDR2 reads YDEGEE. The CDR3 extends over 14 amino acids.

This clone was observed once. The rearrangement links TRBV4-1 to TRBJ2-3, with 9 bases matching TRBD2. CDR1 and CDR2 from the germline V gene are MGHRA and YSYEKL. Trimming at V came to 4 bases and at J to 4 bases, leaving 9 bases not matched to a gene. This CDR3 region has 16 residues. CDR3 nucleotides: TGCGCCAGCAGCCCAGACCGGCGGGGGGGGGCAGATACGCAGTATTTT. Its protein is CASSPDRRGGADTQYF.

The CDR3 here is CASSASRGFNTGELFF. The CDR3 DNA reads as TGTGCCAGCAGTGCCTCCCGGGGCTTCAACACCGGGGAGCTGTTTTTT. J is TRBJ2-2 and V is TRBV25-1; D may be TRBD1 or TRBD2 (5 bases each). Germline loops: CDR1 MGHDK, CDR2 SYGVNS. The CDR3 has 16 residues. Trimming took 4 bases from V and 2 from J, leaving 14 bases between them. The full variable domain, rest sourced from reference TRBV25-1 and TRBJ2-2, is EADIYQTPRYLVIGTGKKITLECSQTMGHDKMYWYQQDPGMELHLIHYSYGVNSTEKGDLSSESTVSRIRTEHFPLTLESARPSHTSQYLCASSASRGFNTGELFFGEGSRLTVL.